These 32 T cell receptor beta chains share one sample of origin, sequenced in a study of T cell repertoires in cytomegalovirus infection. TCRdb redid the calling of the reads with MiXCR, one entry per CDR3 protein. Here the sample spans about 190,000 distinct CDR3 sequences, under 30% being singletons. Material: PBMCs. These receptors came from a human donor in good health (CMV status not recorded). Some clones in this sample may be carry-over from other donors' samples.

This clonotype was picked up many times. The chain couples TRBV12-3 or TRBV12-4 to TRBJ1-5; D call uncertain. This CDR3 has 12 residues. V was trimmed by 3 bases and J by 4 bases, leaving 4 bases between them. The CDR3: CASSFDNQPQHF. The CDR3 nucleotides are TGTGCCAGCAGTTTTGATAATCAGCCCCAGCATTTT.

V gene TRBV7-8 combines with J gene TRBJ1-2; 10 positions agree with TRBD1. The CDR3 runs to 14 residues. Germline values: CDR1 SGHVS, CDR2 FQNEAQ. The trim removed 2 bases at V and 6 bases at J, leaving 3 bases unmatched. The chain's CDR3 is CASSLMTGGHGYTF. CDR3 DNA sequence: TGTGCCAGCAGCTTAATGACAGGGGGCCATGGCTACACCTTC.

There are many counts of this clonotype. The chain is built from TRBV7-8 and TRBJ2-7, with D possibly being TRBD1 (5 bases). CDR3 size: 16 residues. V gave up 1 base and J gave up 3 bases, with 16 bases separating them. Germline loops: CDR1 SGHVS, CDR2 FQNEAQ. This CDR3 reads CASSLGGLPSDYEQYF. The CDR3 nucleotides read TGTGCCAGCAGCTTAGGGGGCCTCCCGTCGGACTACGAGCAGTACTTC. The full variable domain, with the rest looked up from reference TRBV7-8 and TRBJ2-7, is GAGVSQSPRYKVAKRGQDVALRCDPISGHVSLFWYQQALGQGPEFLTYFQNEAQLDKSGLPSDRFFAERPEGSVSTLKIQRTQQEDSAVYLCASSLGGLPSDYEQYFGPGTRLTVT.

This clonotype was counted a few times. The V call is TRBV7-2, the J call TRBJ2-7; TRBD1 matches 7 bases. Looked up from germline, CDR1 is SGHTA and CDR2 is FQGNSA. V lost 3 bases, J lost 2 bases, and 4 bases stayed unmatched. The CDR3 has 14 amino acids. The CDR3 region has the DNA TGTGCCAGCAGCTTCGACAGGGAAGCCTACGAGCAGTACTTC. Its translation: CASSFDREAYEQYF.

This clonotype was recorded a few times. CDR3 in DNA: TGTGCCAGCAGGGGGGGACCTCATAATTCACCCCTCCACTTT. It yields the protein CASRGGPHNSPLHF. The chain couples TRBV28 to TRBJ1-6; D is possibly TRBD1 (5 bases). Per germline, CDR1 MDHEN and CDR2 SYDVKM. V lost 6 bases and J 5 bases, leaving 11 bases between the germline ends. The CDR3 is 14 residues long.

V usage is TRBV10-3 and J usage is TRBJ1-1, with D hard to call. The CDR3 is 14 residues long. Germline V CDR1 and CDR2: ENHRY, SYGVKD. The V gene lost 3 bases and the J gene lost 1 base, with 9 bases spanning the gap. The CDR3 DNA follows: TGTGCCATCAGTGAAAGGAATACGAACACTGAAGCTTTCTTT. Its translation: CAISERNTNTEAFF.

This chain links TRBV10-3 with TRBJ2-6; D remains unclear. Trimming cost V 0 bases and J 5 bases, with 8 bases left between them. Germline CDR1 and CDR2: ENHRY and SYGVKD. The CDR3 has 15 residues. This chain's CDR3 is CAISESYPRANVLTF. DNA for the CDR3: TGTGCCATCAGTGAGTCCTACCCCCGGGCCAACGTCCTGACTTTC.

This clonotype was seen at least ten times. The chain joins TRBV11-2 to TRBJ2-5; D is unresolved. Germline V gene sequence: CDR1 SGHAT, CDR2 FQNNGV. This CDR3 spans 13 amino acids. Trimming pared 0 bases from V and 5 bases from J, leaving 7 bases between. CDR3 nucleotides: TGTGCCAGCAGCTTAGAGGCCGGGGAGACCCAGTACTTC. Encoded protein: CASSLEAGETQYF.

This rearrangement joins TRBV7-2 to TRBJ1-3; D remains unclear. CDR3 length: 12 amino acids. Trimming pared 3 bases from V and 1 base from J, leaving 1 base between. Looked up from germline, CDR1 is SGHTA and CDR2 is FQGNSA. The CDR3 region has the DNA TGTGCCAGCAGCTTTTCTGGAAACACCATATATTTT. This encodes CASSFSGNTIYF.

The rearrangement uses TRBV7-6 and TRBJ1-1; D perhaps matches TRBD1 (6 bases). V lost 0 bases, J lost 6 bases, and 14 bases lay in between. The CDR3 runs 15 residues. The germline CDR1 and CDR2 sequences are SGHVS and FNYEAQ. For the CDR3, the DNA is TGTGCCAGCAGCTTAGCGGTGGGGGCTGTTGCTGAAGCTTTCTTT. Protein sequence: CASSLAVGAVAEAFF.

This clonotype has just a few counts. The rearrangement links TRBV11-2 to TRBJ2-5; 10 bases fit TRBD2. The CDR3 sequence is 16 residues long. The germline gives CDR1 SGHAT, CDR2 FQNNGV. The junction had 5 bases not matched to a gene; V was cut back by 2 bases and J by 2 bases. The CDR3 protein is CASSLTLAGGQETQYF. CDR3 DNA sequence: TGTGCCAGCAGCTTAACCTTAGCGGGGGGACAAGAGACCCAGTACTTC.

The chain uses TRBV7-3 and TRBJ1-1; a weak D match, TRBD1 (6 bases). The CDR3 runs to 14 residues. Deletions cut 6 bases from V and 3 bases from J, with 14 bases between. Germline CDR1 reads SGHTA; CDR2 reads FQGTGA. This CDR3 reads CASSAGGEDTEAFF. CDR3 nucleotide sequence: TGTGCCAGCAGTGCCGGGGGCGAGGACACTGAAGCTTTCTTT.

The table lists this clonotype with a few counts. The chain combines TRBV5-1 with TRBJ1-2; D is undetermined. Trimming took off 2 bases at V and 4 bases at J, with 12 bases between the two ends. The CDR3 covers 14 residues. Germline CDR1 reads SGHRS; CDR2 reads YFSETQ. The CDR3 loop reads CASSFEQMGYGYTF. The DNA of the CDR3 is TGCGCCAGCAGCTTTGAACAGATGGGCTATGGCTACACCTTC.

This clonotype was seen only a few times. The CDR3 DNA reads TGTGCCAGCAGCTTCGGGAGGGTCAGGACCTCTGGTGAAAAACTGTTTTTT. Amino acid sequence: CASSFGRVRTSGEKLFF. The chain is built from TRBV7-9 and TRBJ1-4; D is uncertain. Germline V gene data show CDR1 as SEHNR and CDR2 as FQNEAQ (reference sequence). V was shortened by 3 bases and J by 7 bases, with 21 bases between the two germline ends. CDR3 length equals 17 residues.

The V gene is TRBV19, the J gene TRBJ2-6, with a tentative D call TRBD1 (6 bases). The V end lost 5 bases, the J end lost 3 bases, and 11 bases lay between the germline ends. The CDR3 covers 15 residues. Germline lookup yields CDR1 LNHDA and CDR2 SQIVND (reference sequence). CDR3 DNA sequence: TGTGCCAGTAGTGCAAACAGGGATGGGGCCAACGTCCTGACTTTC. Residues: CASSANRDGANVLTF.

There are a few counts of this clonotype. CDR3 amino acids: CASSKGQSNEQFF. The CDR3 nucleotides are TGTGCCAGTAGTAAGGGACAGTCCAATGAGCAGTTCTTC. The chain is built from TRBV19 and TRBJ2-1; 7 bases are shared with TRBD1. V trimming: 4 bases; J trimming: 6 bases; junction bases outside the gene matches: 3. The V gene's germline CDR1 is LNHDA and CDR2 SQIVND (reference sequence). CDR3 length equals 13 residues.

This clonotype was seen a few times. The chain recombines TRBV14 with TRBJ1-6; weak D call: TRBD1 (6 bases). CDR1 is SGHDN, CDR2 FVKESK, per germline. This CDR3 contains 24 residues. Trimming left V 0 bases short and J 0 bases short, with 30 bases between. Here the CDR3 DNA reads TGTGCCAGCAGCCAAGATATCTACCGGGGGGGCCCTTTACAAACAAGCTCCTATAATTCACCCCTCCACTTT. Protein sequence: CASSQDIYRGGPLQTSSYNSPLHF.

The J gene is TRBJ1-1, the V gene TRBV20-1; D is uncertain. V was clipped by 5 bases and J by 3 bases, with 13 bases between them. The CDR3 has 13 residues. CDR1 DFQATT and CDR2 SNEGSKA come from the germline V gene (reference sequence). CDR3 amino acids: CSAVQDGHTEAFF. The CDR3 DNA reads TGCAGTGCTGTCCAAGACGGGCACACTGAAGCTTTCTTT.

This clonotype was observed at least ten times. This sequence joins TRBV7-6 and TRBJ2-2; 7 bases agree with TRBD1. J was trimmed by 7 bases and V by 4 bases; bases with no gene match: 9. CDR1 is SGHVS and CDR2 is FNYEAQ in the germline V gene. This CDR3 spans 15 amino acids. For the CDR3, the DNA is TGTGCCAGCAGCTCCTTGACAGGGATTATCGGGGAGCTGTTTTTT. Encoded protein: CASSSLTGIIGELFF.

This clonotype was observed a handful of times. The CDR3 DNA is TGTGCCAGTAGTCCGGGGGCCGGCGAGCAGTACTTC. Translated, it gives CASSPGAGEQYF. The gene calls are TRBV19 and TRBJ2-7; D assignment may be TRBD1 or TRBD2 (6 bases each). V lost 5 bases and J 6 bases, leaving 11 bases between the germline ends. Germline CDR1 LNHDA, CDR2 SQIVND (reference sequence). This CDR3 region has 12 residues.

This clonotype came up a few times. This rearrangement joins TRBV7-9 to TRBJ1-4, with a weak D call TRBD1 (5 bases). The CDR3 loop spans 14 amino acids. V lost 5 bases, J lost 6 bases, and 13 bases lay in between. Germline V gene data show CDR1 as SEHNR and CDR2 as FQNEAQ (reference sequence). The CDR3 bases are TGTGCCAGCAGCATGATCCAGGGTGATGAAAAACTGTTTTTT. Residues: CASSMIQGDEKLFF.

There are a few counts of this clonotype. The rearrangement links TRBV10-3 to TRBJ2-6; either TRBD1 or TRBD2 may fit D (6 bases each). The V and J ends lost 2 bases and 3 bases respectively, with 11 bases between them. The CDR3 spans 16 residues. Germline-derived CDR1 and CDR2 are ENHRY and SYGVKD. CDR3 nucleotide sequence: TGTGCCATCAGTGAGGAGGGGGGCATTGGGGCCAACGTCCTGACTTTC. Translating it yields CAISEEGGIGANVLTF.

With respect to this clonotype: One end of the junction varies from germline; a read error may be responsible. The chain has TRBV5-5 and TRBJ1-5, with unresolved D. The CDR3 has 15 residues. Germline V lookup: CDR1 SGHKS, CDR2 YYEKEE (reference sequence). CDR3 residues: CASSLGEGSNQPHHF. CDR3 bases: TGTGCCAGCAGCTTGGGGGAAGGCAGCAATCAGCCCCACCATTTT.

J is TRBJ1-1 and V is TRBV20-1; D possibly corresponds to TRBD1 (5 bases). From germline, CDR1 is DFQATT and CDR2 SNEGSKA (reference sequence). Between the trimmed V and J ends, which lost 6 bases and 4 bases, there was a span of 15 bases. CDR3 length: 13 residues. CDR3 nucleotide sequence: TGCAGTGCCCGGCGGGGGGTGACCACTGAAGCTTTCTTT. It translates to CSARRGVTTEAFF.

The chain couples TRBV19 to TRBJ2-7; TRBD1 is a possible D gene (6 bases). Looked up from germline, CDR1 is LNHDA and CDR2 is SQIVND (reference sequence). The V gene lost 6 bases and the J gene lost 2 bases, with 11 bases spanning the gap. The CDR3 is 13 amino acids. Here the CDR3 reads CASSPRGTYEQYF. In DNA form, the CDR3 reads TGTGCCAGTAGCCCTAGGGGGACCTACGAGCAGTACTTC.

The chain recombines TRBV14 with TRBJ1-5; maybe TRBD1 (5 bases). V dropped 0 bases and J dropped 6 bases, with 30 bases sitting between them. This CDR3 contains 21 residues. CDR1 is SGHDN and CDR2 is FVKESK in the germline V gene. Written as DNA, the CDR3 is TGTGCCAGCAGCCAAGAAAGCGTCCTGAAGCAAGTACAGGAAAAAGGTCAGCCCCAGCATTTT. It translates to CASSQESVLKQVQEKGQPQHF.

This sequence joins TRBV19 and TRBJ1-4; D gene uncertain. Germline CDR1 reads LNHDA; CDR2 reads SQIVND (reference sequence). Trimming stripped 0 bases from V and 8 bases from J, with 16 bases between. The CDR3 sequence is 16 residues long. CDR3 sequence: CASSIDTASPREKLFF. Here the CDR3 DNA reads TGTGCCAGTAGTATAGACACAGCATCGCCCCGGGAAAAACTGTTTTTT.

CDR3 sequence: CASTSLYGLAVNTDTQYF. The DNA for the CDR3 is TGTGCCAGCACCTCTCTATATGGACTAGCCGTTAACACAGATACGCAGTATTTT. The chain is built from TRBV7-9 and TRBJ2-3; 8 bases are shared with TRBD2. Germline V lookup: CDR1 SEHNR, CDR2 FQNEAQ (reference sequence). The CDR3 consists of 18 residues. Trimming cost V 7 bases and J 2 bases; bases outside gene matches: 17.

V and J are TRBV29-1 and TRBJ2-1, with a tentative D call TRBD1 (6 bases). CDR1 is SQVTM, CDR2 ANQGSEA, per germline. V was cut by 7 bases and J by 5 bases, with 12 bases left in between. The CDR3 contains 12 residues. CDR3 DNA: TGCAGCGCACACAGGGATAACAATGAGCAGTTCTTC. Protein: CSAHRDNNEQFF.

The chain couples TRBV11-2 to TRBJ1-1, with D possibly matching TRBD1 (5 bases). This CDR3 has 14 residues. In germline, CDR1 is SGHAT, CDR2 FQNNGV. V gave up 0 bases and J gave up 3 bases, with 8 bases separating them. CDR3: CASSLDRADTEAFF. The DNA for the CDR3 is TGTGCCAGCAGCTTAGACAGGGCGGACACTGAAGCTTTCTTT.

This clonotype was recorded a few times. The chain combines TRBV10-3 with TRBJ2-7; 13 nucleotides align to TRBD2. CDR1 and CDR2 (germline): ENHRY, SYGVKD. The CDR3 contains 14 residues. V lost 6 bases to trimming and J lost 5 bases; unmatched junction nucleotides: 4. The CDR3 sequence: CAISGLAGADEQYF. Here the CDR3 DNA reads TGTGCCATCAGCGGACTAGCGGGGGCGGACGAGCAGTACTTC.

J is TRBJ2-5 and V is TRBV30; D uncertain. The length of the CDR3 is 11 residues. CDR1 and CDR2 (germline): GTSNPN, SVGIG (reference sequence). V was trimmed by 8 bases and J by 1 base, leaving 8 bases between them. The CDR3 is CALMGQETQYF. The CDR3 coding sequence is TGTGCCCTAATGGGCCAAGAGACCCAGTACTTC.